This T cell receptor beta chain was captured in a study of blood T cells in healthy people across ages. The CDR3 runs 14 residues. Germline assignment: CDR1 SGHDN and CDR2 FVKESK. V lost 4 bases, J lost 0 bases, and 7 bases lay in between. This clonotype was seen a handful of times. A second roughly 6 to 12 cycle PCR used barcoded and J-beta primers. TCRdb re-derived calls from the 5' RACE reads in MiXCR, one entry per CDR3 protein. This table holds 780,000 or so distinct CDR3 sequences, approximately 55% found once. The rearrangement links TRBV14 to TRBJ1-3; no reliable D call. Sequencing was performed on blood. This TCR came from an older man in good health. CDR3 nucleotides: TGTGCCAGCAGCCGCAGCTCCTCTGGAAACACCATATATTTT. Translated, it gives CASSRSSSGNTIYF.